The next 4 T cell receptor beta chains were all read from a single sample in a study of graft-versus-host responses after intestinal transplantation (dated by TCRdb to about 2021). The method was the immunoSEQ multiplex PCR assay. TCRdb retrieved this table from immuneACCESS and kept in-frame rearrangements only. Not all clones are present; in checked studies, unresolved V genes account for under half, and no reason is known for the remainder. The sample profile shows 130,000 or so clones; 80% to 95% of them were found once. The ten most abundant clones make up about 0.18% of the sample. Antigen specificity for these receptors is unknown. According to the study, the label for this sample's time point signals: cells obtained before transplantation from donor or recipient. The starting material was unstimulated CD4+ T cells sorted from spleen or lymph node cells, obtained before intestinal transplant. The source of these receptors is a human donor who received an intestinal transplant.

The chain joins TRBV30 to TRBJ2-3; D is ambiguous. This CDR3 comprises 19 residues. Germline values: CDR1 GTSNPN, CDR2 SVGIG (reference sequence). The V end lost 4 bases, the J end lost 0 bases, and 26 bases lay between the germline ends. CDR3 amino acids: CAWTSASTTFSVSTDTQYF. CDR3 coding DNA: TGTGCCTGGACCTCAGCGAGCACTACCTTTTCCGTTAGCACAGATACGCAGTATTTT.

The chain couples TRBV5-6 to TRBJ1-5; D gene ambiguous. Germline loops: CDR1 SGHDT, CDR2 YYEEEE. The ends were cut back, 0 bases at V and 5 bases at J, with 3 bases in the middle. The length of the CDR3 is 12 residues. CDR3 coding DNA: TGTGCCAGCAGCTTGGGGCATCAGCCCCAGCATTTT. It specifies CASSLGHQPQHF.

The chain uses TRBV5-1 and TRBJ1-1, with D possibly matching TRBD1 (6 bases). V was trimmed by 5 bases and J by 0 bases, leaving 11 bases between them. The CDR3 covers 14 residues. The germline V gene encodes CDR1 SGHRS and CDR2 YFSETQ. As DNA, the CDR3 is TGCGCCAGCAGTTTGAGACAGGTGAACACTGAAGCTTTCTTT. Its protein product is CASSLRQVNTEAFF. The variable domain in full, completed from reference TRBV5-1 and TRBJ1-1, reads KAGVTQTPRYLIKTRGQQVTLSCSPISGHRSVSWYQQTPGQGLQFLFEYFSETQRNKGNFPGRFSGRQFSNSRSEMNVSTLELGDSALYLCASSLRQVNTEAFFGQGTRLTVV.

This chain connects TRBV11-2 to TRBJ2-7, with 8 bases identical to TRBD2. This CDR3 comprises 16 residues. Per germline, CDR1 SGHAT and CDR2 FQNNGV. V was pared by 1 base and J by 3 bases, with 8 bases of the junction left unmatched. The CDR3 coding sequence is TGTGCCAGCAGCTTAGCGGGTAGCGGGAAACGCTACGAGCAGTACTTC. Translation gives CASSLAGSGKRYEQYF. The variable domain in full, completed from reference TRBV11-2 and TRBJ2-7, reads EAGVAQSPRYKIIEKRQSVAFWCNPISGHATLYWYQQILGQGPKLLIQFQNNGVVDDSQLPKDRFSAERLKGVDSTLKIQPAKLEDSAVYLCASSLAGSGKRYEQYFGPGTRLTVT.